This TCR beta chain was captured by sequencing in a study of blood T cell repertoires in COVID-19. Repertoires were generated with immunoSEQ multiplex PCR, while TCRdb's copy carries only in-frame clones and drops some. The table lists over 100,000 clones, 91% of them singletons. The sequencing input was peripheral blood. The clonotype comes from a human donor in a cohort sampled during active COVID-19.

CDR3 loop: CASSKTGGAMNTEAFF. The CDR3 DNA follows: TGTGCCAGCAGCAAGACAGGGGGCGCCATGAACACTGAAGCTTTCTTT. The chain combines TRBV5-4 with TRBJ1-1; 10 bases align to TRBD1. CDR1 and CDR2 (germline): SGHNT, YYREEE (reference sequence). With V trimmed by 4 bases and J by 0 bases, 6 bases remained unmatched. This CDR3 spans 16 amino acids.